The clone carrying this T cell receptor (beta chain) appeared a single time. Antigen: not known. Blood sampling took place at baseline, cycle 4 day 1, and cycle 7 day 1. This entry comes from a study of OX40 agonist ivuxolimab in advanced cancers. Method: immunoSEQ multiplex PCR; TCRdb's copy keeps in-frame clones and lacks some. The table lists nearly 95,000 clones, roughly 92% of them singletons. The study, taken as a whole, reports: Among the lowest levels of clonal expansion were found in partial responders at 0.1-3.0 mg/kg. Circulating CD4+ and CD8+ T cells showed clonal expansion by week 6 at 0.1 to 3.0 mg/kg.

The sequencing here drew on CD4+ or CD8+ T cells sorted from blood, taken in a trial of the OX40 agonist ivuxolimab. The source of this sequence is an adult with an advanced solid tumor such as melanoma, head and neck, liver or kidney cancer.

CDR3 DNA: TGTGCCAGTAGTCTGCGACAGGATAGCAATCAGCCCCAGCATTTT. Protein: CASSLRQDSNQPQHF. This chain links TRBV19 with TRBJ1-5; TRBD1 might be the D (6 bases). V gave up 5 bases and J gave up 0 bases, with 11 bases separating them. This CDR3 is 15 amino acids long. In germline, CDR1 is LNHDA, CDR2 SQIVND (reference sequence).